This TCR beta chain was captured by sequencing in a study of CD8+ T cells in alopecia areata. Whole-study context: Treated patients swallowed 5 to 10 mg of oral tofacitinib twice daily. Study outcomes and limitations: Unlike in mice, where it was clearer, TCR sharing across patients was less clear, possibly HLA-related. Especially in alopecia totalis/universalis, lesional scalp showed greater clonality than normal scalp did. Sequencing of scalp samples also captures resident alphabeta T cells of normal skin.

RNA extraction was followed by reverse transcription into cDNA, which acted as the sequencing template. Assay used: immunoSEQ multiplex PCR; TCRdb lists only in-frame clones, some missing. Altogether almost 250,000 clones are present, approximately 61% being singletons, with the ten largest covering more than 0.95%. V dropped 6 bases and J dropped 4 bases, with 18 bases sitting between them. In germline, CDR1 is LNHDA, CDR2 SQIVND (reference sequence). CDR3 length: 15 amino acids. Note on this clone: The antigen remains unidentified.

The specimen comprised CD4+ T cells sorted from blood, sampled at week 0. The chain carries TRBV19 and TRBJ1-1; maybe TRBD1 (5 bases). The TCR comes from a human donor with alopecia areata. CDR3 nucleotides: TGTGCCAGTAGAGGACAAGGTGGAGAAGGCACTGAAGCTTTCTTT. Amino acid sequence: CASRGQGGEGTEAFF.